Listed below are T cell receptor beta chains from one sample, sequenced in a study of multiple sclerosis patients with progressive multifocal leukoencephalopathy. Repertoires were generated with immunoSEQ multiplex PCR, while TCRdb's copy carries only in-frame clones and drops some. The profile covers fewer than 35,000 clones, with around nine tenths appearing a single time and approximately 1.5% taken by the ten largest. The material sequenced was PBMCs. These receptor sequences come from a human donor with multiple sclerosis. The CDR3 runs from the conserved cysteine through the conserved F or W. A D gene is named only where the DNA matches it firmly. Part of the rows lack a size; the others show once, few, many or a class for expanded clones.

size: -; V: TRBV15; J: TRBJ1-1; D: -; CDR3: CATSRDGMFGLMNTEAFF
size: -; V: TRBV6-6; J: -; D: TRBD1; CDR3: CASSWDRGTYEQYF
size: -; V: TRBV5-4; J: TRBJ2-2; D: TRBD2; CDR3: CASRPGLAARTGELFF
size: few; V: TRBV9; J: TRBJ1-3; D: TRBD1; CDR3: CASSPGTASPGNTIYF
size: -; V: TRBV5-8; J: TRBJ2-7; D: TRBD1; CDR3: CASSSLGTALGYEQYF
size: -; V: TRBV2; J: TRBJ1-3; D: -; CDR3: CASSEGAGRYNTIYF
size: -; V: TRBV13; J: TRBJ2-1; D: TRBD1; CDR3: CASSLVGQGTGEQFF
size: -; V: TRBV2; J: TRBJ1-1; D: TRBD1; CDR3: CASSPMDRVYTEAFF
size: -; V: TRBV4-3; J: TRBJ1-2; D: -; CDR3: CASSQEWRLNYGYTF
size: -; V: TRBV6-1; J: TRBJ1-1; D: -; CDR3: CASTREGMNTEAFF
size: -; V: TRBV6-1; J: TRBJ2-2; D: TRBD1; CDR3: CATTGTADTGELFF
size: -; V: TRBV11-2; J: TRBJ2-7; D: -; CDR3: CASSLGQGWVYEQYF
size: -; V: TRBV19; J: TRBJ1-5; D: TRBD1; CDR3: CAGGDRHQPQHF
size: -; V: TRBV19; J: TRBJ1-5; D: -; CDR3: CASTRNAGAGGNQPQHF
size: -; V: TRBV28; J: TRBJ1-1; D: -; CDR3: CASSSSLEAFF
size: -; V: TRBV7-9; J: -; D: TRBD1; CDR3: CASSLASEPGQRPYEQYF
size: -; V: TRBV19; J: TRBJ1-1; D: TRBD1; CDR3: CASSDRGRNTEAFF
size: -; V: TRBV2; J: TRBJ1-1; D: -; CDR3: CASSEAPGLGTEAFF
size: -; V: TRBV9; J: TRBJ1-1; D: -; CDR3: CASSRGGNTEAFF
size: once; V: TRBV25-1; J: TRBJ1-6; D: TRBD1; CDR3: CASSEWGTGLSPLHF
size: -; V: TRBV6-4; J: TRBJ2-1; D: TRBD2; CDR3: CASSEREGPYNEQFF
size: -; V: TRBV9; J: TRBJ2-1; D: TRBD1; CDR3: CASSPQGSAQFF
size: -; V: TRBV12-5; J: TRBJ2-7; D: TRBD2; CDR3: CASGLVLTASGKTDEQYF
size: -; V: TRBV7-6; J: TRBJ2-7; D: TRBD2; CDR3: CASSSRLAGVYEQYF
size: -; V: TRBV5-1; J: TRBJ2-1; D: -; CDR3: CASSLGVTGNNEQFF
size: -; V: TRBV2; J: TRBJ2-7; D: -; CDR3: CASNSQGRPYEQYF
size: few; V: TRBV2; J: TRBJ2-5; D: -; CDR3: CASRRRGGETQYF
size: -; V: TRBV11-1; J: TRBJ1-4; D: TRBD1; CDR3: CASSLEAGGDEKLFF
size: -; V: TRBV27; J: TRBJ2-1; D: -; CDR3: CASYSNYEQFF
size: -; V: TRBV7-2; J: TRBJ1-1; D: -; CDR3: CASSLLARGRNTEAFF
size: once; V: TRBV20-1; J: TRBJ1-2; D: -; CDR3: CSAVGRDGYTF
size: once; V: TRBV30; J: TRBJ2-7; D: TRBD1; CDR3: CAWSVLGTGGKDEQYF
size: -; V: TRBV29-1; J: TRBJ1-1; D: -; CDR3: CSVGGAMNTEAFF
size: -; V: TRBV6-6; J: TRBJ1-5; D: -; CDR3: CVIGSQPQHF
size: -; V: TRBV7-9; J: TRBJ1-3; D: -; CDR3: CASSHRDLSGNTIYF
size: -; V: TRBV7-8; J: TRBJ2-7; D: -; CDR3: CASSPVKYEQYF
size: -; V: TRBV6-1; J: TRBJ1-2; D: -; CDR3: CASSSRDGYGYTF
size: -; V: TRBV7-2; J: TRBJ1-2; D: TRBD1; CDR3: CASSKDRGGYGYTF
size: -; V: TRBV7-3; J: TRBJ2-5; D: TRBD1; CDR3: CASSRTGDEWETQYF
size: -; V: TRBV7-7; J: TRBJ1-1; D: TRBD1; CDR3: CASSRDRQTEAFF
size: -; V: TRBV11-3; J: TRBJ2-3; D: TRBD2; CDR3: CASSPRTSGSADTQYF
size: -; V: TRBV19; J: TRBJ1-4; D: -; CDR3: CASSISGDQTREKLFF
size: once; V: TRBV5-4; J: TRBJ2-3; D: -; CDR3: CASSHPGGGIGADTQYF
size: -; V: TRBV10-3; J: TRBJ2-7; D: -; CDR3: CAISERGTGSEQYF
size: -; V: TRBV7-2; J: TRBJ1-3; D: -; CDR3: CASSLDAGNTIYF
size: -; V: TRBV5-6; J: TRBJ2-1; D: TRBD1; CDR3: CASSRTPGQGYNEQFF
size: -; V: TRBV10-3; J: TRBJ2-1; D: -; CDR3: CAISPGLMYNEQFF
size: -; V: TRBV28; J: TRBJ1-2; D: TRBD1; CDR3: CASTPTGHYGYTF
size: -; V: TRBV11-3; J: TRBJ1-1; D: -; CDR3: CASSSTPGTKAFF